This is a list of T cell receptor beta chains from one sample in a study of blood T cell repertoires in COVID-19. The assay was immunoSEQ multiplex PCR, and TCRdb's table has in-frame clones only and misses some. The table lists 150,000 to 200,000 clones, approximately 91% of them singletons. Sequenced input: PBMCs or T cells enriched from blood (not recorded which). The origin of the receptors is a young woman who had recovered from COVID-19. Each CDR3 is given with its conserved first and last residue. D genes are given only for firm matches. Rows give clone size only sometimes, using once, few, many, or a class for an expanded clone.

TGTGCCAGCAGCCCAGGGGCGGGAGGGCCTGAGCAGTTCTTC,CASSPGAGGPEQFF,TRBD2,TRBV13,TRBJ2-1,.
TGTGCCAGCAGTTTCTACCTAGCGGGAGGGGAGAACACCGGGGAGCTGTTTTTT,CASSFYLAGGENTGELFF,TRBD2,TRBV28,TRBJ2-2,few
TGTGCCAGCAGCTCACAGGGGGAGGCGGCTGAAGCTTTCTTT,CASSSQGEAAEAFF,TRBD1,TRBV7-9,TRBJ1-1,few
TGTGCCAGCAGTACAACAGGGGGAGCGAACACCGGGGAGCTGTTTTTT,CASSTTGGANTGELFF,TRBD1,TRBV27,TRBJ2-2,once
TGTGCCAGCAGCTTGAGGGGGTTCGGGGAGCTGTTTTTT,CASSLRGFGELFF,.,TRBV11-3,TRBJ2-2,.
TGTGCCAGCGCTTTCCAGGCGGGAGGGAACGTGAATGAGCAGTTCTTC,CASAFQAGGNVNEQFF,TRBD2,TRBV28,TRBJ2-1,.
TGTGCCAGCAATGGACAATTTGACGAAGCTTTCTTT,CASNGQFDEAFF,.,TRBV6-5,TRBJ1-1,.
TGTGCCAGCAGTTTATCAGGCAGGGCCCGCAATCAGCCCCAGCATTTT,CASSLSGRARNQPQHF,.,TRBV27,TRBJ1-5,once
TGTGCCAGCAGCTCCCAGGGCTCAGATACGCAGTATTTT,CASSSQGSDTQYF,.,TRBV7-3,TRBJ2-3,.
TGTGCCAGCAGCCCTGGACAGGGCTATAGCAATCAGCCCCAGCATTTT,CASSPGQGYSNQPQHF,TRBD1,TRBV25-1,TRBJ1-5,.
TGTGCCAGCAGTTTACGGGCAGGGGGTAACTATGGCTACACCTTC,CASSLRAGGNYGYTF,TRBD1,TRBV28,TRBJ1-2,.
TGCGCCAGCAGCCAAGTCCGGGGTAGCGCAGATACGCAGTATTTT,CASSQVRGSADTQYF,.,TRBV4-1,TRBJ2-3,.
TGTGCCAGCAGTTTGGCGGGAGAAGTAGGAGAGACCCAGTACTTC,CASSLAGEVGETQYF,TRBD2,TRBV28,TRBJ2-5,few
TGTGCCAGCAGTTACTCGGGGGGAACCGAGCAGTACTTC,CASSYSGGTEQYF,.,TRBV6-5,TRBJ2-7,.
TGTGCCAGTAGTATGTCGGGAGGGTACACTGAAGCTTTCTTT,CASSMSGGYTEAFF,.,TRBV19,TRBJ1-1,.
TGTGCCAGCAGTGAGTTAGCGGGGTACCAAGAGACCCAGTACTTC,CASSELAGYQETQYF,TRBD2,TRBV2,TRBJ2-5,.
TGCAGCGTTGGGGACTATAGGGATGAAAAACTGTTTTTT,CSVGDYRDEKLFF,.,TRBV29-1,TRBJ1-4,.
TGTGCCTGGAGTGTACTGAGGACAGTTGCAACTAATGAAAAACTGTTTTTT,CAWSVLRTVATNEKLFF,.,TRBV30,TRBJ1-4,.
TGTGCCAGCAGCCCCGACAGCGGGAGGGGTGAGCAGTTCTTC,CASSPDSGRGEQFF,TRBD2,TRBV11-3,TRBJ2-1,.
TGCGCCAGCAGCCAAGTCTTCACAGATAGCAATCAGCCCCAGCATTTT,CASSQVFTDSNQPQHF,.,TRBV4-1,TRBJ1-5,.
TGCGCCAGCAGCCAATTAGCGGGAGGCTACGAGCAGTACTTC,CASSQLAGGYEQYF,TRBD2,TRBV4-3,TRBJ2-7,.
TGTGCCAGCAGCGTAGCCGGGGGTCCCGCTGAAGCTTTCTTT,CASSVAGGPAEAFF,.,TRBV13,TRBJ1-1,.
TGTGCCAGCAGTTTTTTCCTTCCCGGGACAGGGGGCGCTTCTGACACTGAAGCTTTCTTT,CASSFFLPGTGGASDTEAFF,TRBD1,TRBV27,TRBJ1-1,.
TGTGCCAGCAATAGGGGACTAGCGGTCAATGAGCAGTTCTTC,CASNRGLAVNEQFF,TRBD2,TRBV2,TRBJ2-1,.